Listed below are T cell receptor beta chains from one sample, sequenced in a study of Ad26.COV2.S vaccination and SARS-CoV-2 variants. The method was immunoSEQ multiplex PCR; TCRdb's version includes in-frame clones alone and lacks a portion of them. The sample includes approximately 460,000 clones, 89% of them seen just once. Material: peripheral blood, obtained in a trial of Ad26.COV2.S vaccine versus placebo. These receptors were obtained from a person between 18 and 65 years old who received the Ad26.COV2.S COVID-19 vaccine or a placebo. Both conserved end residues are part of each CDR3. A D gene is named only where the DNA matches it firmly. Some rows mark clone size as missing; the rest say once, few, many or name a class of expanded clone.

j_call	v_call	d_call	clone_size	cdr3_aa	cdr3_nt
TRBJ2-3	TRBV27	.	.	CASSLRGATTDTQYF	TGTGCCAGCAGTTTAAGAGGGGCGACCACAGATACGCAGTATTTT
TRBJ2-5	TRBV7-8	.	.	CASSNYVALETQYF	TGTGCCAGCAGTAATTACGTTGCGTTGGAGACCCAGTACTTC
TRBJ2-5	TRBV11-3	.	once	CASSLGAGTQYF	TGTGCCAGCAGCTTAGGGGCCGGGACCCAGTACTTC
TRBJ2-2	TRBV7-9	TRBD1	.	CASSPGDRVAGELFF	TGTGCCAGCAGCCCCGGGGACAGGGTAGCCGGGGAGCTGTTTTTT
TRBJ1-1	TRBV4-1	TRBD1	.	CASSHVGQHNTEAFF	TGCGCCAGCAGCCATGTGGGACAGCACAACACTGAAGCTTTCTTT
TRBJ1-3	TRBV7-2	.	.	CASSFGPILSGNTIYF	TGTGCCAGCAGCTTTGGCCCTATTCTCTCTGGAAACACCATATATTTT
TRBJ1-4	TRBV19	.	.	CASSIWESPNEKLFF	TGTGCCAGTAGTATATGGGAGTCTCCTAATGAAAAACTGTTTTTT
TRBJ2-1	TRBV10-1	.	.	CASSEWAKSSYNEQFF	TGCGCCAGCAGTGAGTGGGCAAAGAGCTCCTACAATGAGCAGTTCTTC
TRBJ1-3	TRBV9	.	.	CASSTQGRRGNTIYF	TGTGCCAGCAGCACACAGGGACGCAGAGGAAACACCATATATTTT
TRBJ1-1	TRBV10-3	.	.	CAIRETEKNTEAFF	TGTGCCATCAGGGAGACAGAAAAGAACACTGAAGCTTTCTTT
TRBJ2-7	TRBV9	.	few	CASSVEGGKIYEQYF	TGTGCCAGCAGCGTAGAAGGCGGCAAGATCTACGAGCAGTACTTC
TRBJ1-3	TRBV4-2	TRBD1	.	CASSRDRSGNTIYF	TGTGCCAGCAGCAGGGACAGATCTGGAAACACCATATATTTT
TRBJ1-2	TRBV29-1	TRBD1	.	CSVGQGRGYTF	TGCAGCGTCGGACAGGGACGTGGCTACACCTTC
TRBJ1-5	TRBV6-6	.	.	CASSYLLGSNQPQHF	TGTGCCAGCAGTTACTTGCTCGGGAGCAATCAGCCCCAGCATTTT
TRBJ2-6	TRBV9	TRBD1	.	CASSDRDRGSSGANVLTF	TGTGCCAGCAGCGACCGGGACAGGGGAAGCTCTGGGGCCAACGTCCTGACTTTC
TRBJ2-3	TRBV10-3	.	.	CASRDVVSVSTDTQYF	TGTGCCAGCCGAGACGTTGTTTCTGTAAGCACAGATACGCAGTATTTT
TRBJ1-3	TRBV5-1	.	.	CASSPDPGRGGNTIYF	TGCGCCAGCAGCCCGGACCCCGGGAGGGGTGGAAACACCATATATTTT
TRBJ2-5	TRBV28	.	.	CASRNRGQGPGGAQYF	TGTGCCAGCAGGAACCGCGGACAGGGGCCGGGGGGGGCCCAGTACTTC
TRBJ2-7	TRBV6-6	TRBD2	.	CASSSPSGLVNDEQYF	TGTGCCAGCAGTTCCCCTTCGGGACTAGTTAACGACGAGCAGTACTTC
TRBJ1-1	TRBV3-1/TRBV3-2	.	.	CASTGGYTEAFF	TGTGCCAGCACCGGGGGCTACACTGAAGCTTTCTTT
TRBJ2-5	TRBV4-3	.	.	CASSQDLGVWTQYF	TGCGCCAGCAGCCAAGATCTGGGGGTTTGGACCCAGTACTTC
TRBJ2-7	TRBV6-5	TRBD2	.	CASSFAGTSYEQYF	TGTGCCAGCAGTTTCGCCGGGACTAGCTACGAGCAGTACTTC
TRBJ2-3	TRBV3-1/TRBV3-2	.	.	CASSQDMASRKTDTQYF	TGTGCCAGCAGCCAAGATATGGCTTCCCGGAAAACAGATACGCAGTATTTT
TRBJ1-5	TRBV5-5	TRBD1	once	CASSSGWTGGNQPQHF	TGTGCCAGCAGCTCCGGATGGACAGGGGGTAATCAGCCCCAGCATTTT
TRBJ2-2	TRBV19	.	.	CASWTRGELFF	TGTGCCAGTTGGACAAGGGGGGAGCTGTTTTTT
TRBJ1-1	TRBV7-9	.	.	CASSFWEGDTEAFF	TGTGCCAGCAGCTTTTGGGAAGGGGACACTGAAGCTTTCTTT
TRBJ1-1	TRBV2	.	.	CASRGDRSGF	TGTGCCAGCAGGGGGGACCGGTCGGGGTTT
TRBJ2-6	TRBV2	.	once	CASSETGSGANVLTF	TGTGCCAGCAGCGAGACAGGCTCTGGGGCCAACGTCCTGACTTTC
TRBJ1-2	TRBV7-8	.	.	CASSSTPYGYTF	TGTGCCAGCAGCTCAACGCCCTATGGCTACACCTTC
TRBJ2-2	TRBV24-1	.	.	CATSDLDVTGSGELFF	TGTGCCACCAGTGATTTGGACGTCACGGGCAGCGGGGAGCTGTTTTTT
TRBJ2-2	TRBV27	.	.	CASSLNSPTGELFF	TGTGCCAGCAGTTTGAACAGCCCTACCGGGGAGCTGTTTTTT
TRBJ2-5	TRBV15	TRBD2	.	CATRERGGETQYF	TGTGCCACCAGAGAAAGGGGAGGGGAGACCCAGTACTTC
TRBJ1-5	TRBV30	.	.	CAWSVQSGNQPQHF	TGTGCCTGGAGTGTGCAAAGCGGCAATCAGCCCCAGCATTTT
TRBJ2-7	TRBV28	.	.	CASSFPTGSTYEQYF	TGTGCCAGCAGTTTTCCTACAGGGTCAACCTACGAGCAGTACTTC
TRBJ2-5	TRBV27	.	.	CASSRREPRETQYF	TGTGCCAGCAGCCGTCGAGAGCCTCGAGAGACCCAGTACTTC
TRBJ2-5	TRBV7-2	.	.	CASSPRWGAETQYF	TGTGCCAGCAGTCCCCGGTGGGGTGCAGAGACCCAGTACTTC
TRBJ2-3	TRBV19	.	.	CASSMVRGTDTQYF	TGTGCCAGTAGTATGGTTAGGGGGACAGATACGCAGTATTTT
TRBJ2-7	TRBV7-2	.	.	CASSSNGGPSSYEQYF	TGTGCCAGCAGCTCAAATGGGGGCCCAAGCTCCTACGAGCAGTACTTC
TRBJ2-2	TRBV18	.	.	CASSHDTGSIGELFF	TGTGCCAGCTCACACGACACAGGGTCTATCGGGGAGCTGTTTTTT
TRBJ2-2	TRBV24-1	.	once	CATSDIYTGELFF	TGTGCCACCAGTGACATATACACCGGGGAGCTGTTTTTT
TRBJ2-1	TRBV10-3	.	once	CAIRDTGTIGYNEQFF	TGTGCCATCAGGGACACCGGGACGATTGGGTACAATGAGCAGTTCTTC
TRBJ2-1	TRBV6-2/TRBV6-3	TRBD2	.	CASSYSLVSGEGDNEQFF	TGTGCCAGCAGTTACTCTTTGGTTAGCGGGGAGGGGGACAATGAGCAGTTCTTC
TRBJ2-3	TRBV18	.	.	CASSQTSTDTQYF	TGTGCCAGCTCACAAACAAGCACAGATACGCAGTATTTT
TRBJ1-5	TRBV18	.	.	CASSPGLGGQPQHF	TGTGCCAGCTCACCAGGGTTAGGGGGACAGCCCCAGCATTTT
TRBJ2-7	TRBV11-2	TRBD2	.	CASSPPRLAASYEQYF	TGTGCCAGCAGCCCTCCCAGACTAGCGGCAAGCTACGAGCAGTACTTC
TRBJ1-2	TRBV14	.	.	CASSRTGSNGYTF	TGTGCCAGCAGCCGAACCGGGAGTAATGGCTACACCTTC
TRBJ1-5	TRBV11-2	.	once	CASSLSIGNQPQHF	TGTGCCAGCAGCCTATCAATCGGTAATCAGCCCCAGCATTTT
TRBJ2-3	TRBV9	.	.	CASSVSGFTDTQYF	TGTGCCAGCAGCGTTAGCGGATTCACAGATACGCAGTATTTT
TRBJ2-5	TRBV18	.	.	CASSPPIKGAGETQYF	TGTGCCAGCTCACCACCGATTAAGGGCGCGGGTGAGACCCAGTACTTC
TRBJ2-7	TRBV5-1	TRBD2	.	CASSTLAGVDYEQYF	TGCGCCAGCAGCACACTAGCGGGAGTTGACTACGAGCAGTACTTC
TRBJ1-1	TRBV2	.	few	CASTAYRDNTEAFF	TGTGCCAGCACCGCGTACCGGGACAACACTGAAGCTTTCTTT
TRBJ1-5	TRBV10-3	.	.	CAISESENQPQHF	TGTGCCATCAGTGAGTCGGAGAATCAGCCCCAGCATTTT
TRBJ1-1	TRBV7-2	.	.	CASSLGLLRAEAFF	TGTGCCAGCAGCTTAGGCCTCCTACGGGCTGAAGCTTTCTTT
TRBJ2-2	TRBV27	.	once	CASSLLGPAGELFF	TGTGCCAGCAGTTTATTGGGGCCGGCCGGGGAGCTGTTTTTT
TRBJ2-7	TRBV5-1	TRBD2	.	CASSLRRGLAGGSYEQYF	TGCGCCAGCAGCTTAAGAAGGGGACTAGCGGGGGGATCCTACGAGCAGTACTTC